This T cell receptor beta chain was profiled in a study of shared clonotypes between healthy human individuals (dated by TCRdb to the early 2020s). Turning to the overall study: The cohort comprised a couple of women and a few men aged 18 to 49 years. For each donor, CD4 naive and CD4 memory were each given three plates, CD8 naive was given two plates, and CD8 memory was given one plate. The study deeply sequenced blood TCR repertoires of about 5 healthy adults to estimate repertoire size and the extent of clonotype sharing between individuals. To increase sequencing depth and limit assay-specific biases, different laboratories used diverse techniques to prepare libraries and sequence TCR repertoires. Per donor, leukapheresis produced somewhere between about 0.94 and 9 billion PBMCs. The full study reports these points: Because the study included only a small number of donors, the genetic and exposure-history diversity represented was limited. Rarefaction of sorted-subset datasets indicated incomplete sequencing despite the large sequencing depth. Higher generation probabilities were observed for clonotypes shared by all four sorted-subset donors than for non-shared clonotypes. Across four donors, approximately 5% of naive CD4, approximately 3.5% of naive CD8, about 2% of memory CD4, and approximately 0.42% of memory CD8 clonotypes were shared. Estimated clonotype richness was generally larger for naive than for memory subsets. Sampling was restricted to blood, and TCR repertoires in tissue are likely to differ from TCR repertoires in blood. Pairwise subsampling indicated that sequencing depth was expected to affect the degree of clonotype sharing among donors.

TCR CDR3 regions were amplified from genomic DNA by multiplex PCR using the deep immunoSEQ assay. Extracted genomic DNA from each cell subset was distributed evenly across all wells of several immunoSEQ 96-well plates, and each plate was treated as a replicate. For sorted subsets, approximately 210 ng of genomic DNA, equivalent to 25,000 to 35,000 T cell genomes, went into each replicate PCR. Purified libraries were measured with a Qubit 3.0 fluorometer, size-checked on a Bioanalyzer 2100, and measured again with the KAPA Library Quantification kit. Every immunoSEQ 96-well plate was sequenced on a separate single-read 150-cycle Illumina NextSeq 550 flow cell. In the original analysis: The immunoSEQ output contained only junctional sequences without quality scores, so filtering could not match that applied to full-length reads. Sequences were annotated with PyIR, a Python wrapper for IgBLAST v1.9, using IMGT germline references to assign V/J genes and CDR3. Reads were removed for weak V/J assignments (E-value above 1e-6), missing CDR3, stop codons, out-of-frame junctions, or ambiguous translated residues. A V3J clonotype was defined by an identical inferred V gene, J gene, and CDR3 amino acid sequence. To compute the percentage overlap between repertoires, the number of shared unique clonotypes was divided by the size of the smaller repertoire. Repertoire richness was assessed with RTK rarefaction, the Chao1 estimator, and Recon v2.1 estimates of unobserved clonotypes. Generation probabilities were computed with OLGA for all TCRbeta clonotypes obtained by the gDNA method from four donors. Here the immuneACCESS table is served through TCRdb, limited to in-frame sequences with V and J called. Missing clones are a known gap in these copies; in checked studies unresolved V genes cover under half, and the rest lacks a known reason. The DNA was the basis for D and trimming; V, J and clone size are from that table. For this sample the table gives 500,000 to 700,000 clones, of which 95% were detected only once. The ten largest clones capture over 0.1% of the sample.

This clone was seen a single time. The specificity of this receptor is unknown. No base qualities exist here, and no much larger clone lies one base off it. CD8 naive samples were CD45RO-negative cells positively selected for CCR7, giving a CD45RA+CCR7+ population that excluded TemRA cells. Donors were healthy HIV-negative adults with no recently reported acute infections or vaccinations. Every donor was a Caucasian adult living in Nashville, Tennessee, USA. Blood was collected by leukapheresis, and PBMCs were isolated by Ficoll-Histopaque density gradient centrifugation and then cryopreserved in liquid nitrogen vapor phase. Analytical flow cytometry was used to check the purity and quantity of every magnetically sorted T cell population. Each sorted fraction had its genomic DNA isolated and then quantified by UV absorbance on a Nanodrop 2000c. The CDR1 and CDR2 encoded by the germline V gene are SNHLY and FYNNEI. CDR3 length: 15 amino acids, cysteine to phenylalanine. The read is trimmed to its CDR3 DNA, 45 bases read in frame from base 1. Trimming takes 7 bases from V and 8 bases from J, and the germline ends sit 23 bases apart.

This receptor was identified in a woman in her twenties or thirties in good health. The sequence is built from TRBV2 and TRBJ1-2; the D region possibly corresponds to TRBD1 (5 bases align). Sequencing input: naive CD8+ T cells sorted from blood. Explained via the paper, the cell subset or site label denotes: CD45RA+CCR7+. The nucleotide sequence is TGTGCCAGCATTCCCAAGGGGAGGAGGTCTTTCGGCTACACCTTC. This encodes CASIPKGRRSFGYTF. With the portions outside the CDR3 filled from the reference TRBV2 and TRBJ1-2 genes, the complete variable region becomes EPEVTQTPSHQVTQMGQEVILRCVPISNHLYFYWYRQILGQKVEFLVSFYNNEISEKSEIFDDQFSVERPDGSNFTLKIRSTKLEDSAMYFCASIPKGRRSFGYTFGSGTRLTVV.